The 18 T cell receptor beta chains below were found in one sample sequenced in a study of blood T cell repertoires in COVID-19. Sequenced by immunoSEQ multiplex PCR; TCRdb stores in-frame clones only, minus some. This sample has roughly 87,000 clones, with around 82% found just once. The sample was peripheral blood. These receptors were obtained from an elderly woman with COVID-19, enrolled during active disease.

The V call is TRBV3-1 (or the pseudogene TRBV3-2), the J call TRBJ1-2, with 10 bases lining up with TRBD1. This CDR3 is 14 amino acids long. V was pared by 4 bases and J by 10 bases, with 9 bases of the junction left unmatched. In germline, CDR1 is LGHDT, CDR2 YNNKEL (reference sequence). The CDR3 spells CASSLSVGQGDYTF. The CDR3, as DNA: TGTGCCAGCAGCCTCAGCGTCGGACAGGGGGACTACACCTTC.

The rearrangement joins TRBV5-4 to TRBJ2-7, with 10 bases that match TRBD2. The ends lost 4 bases at V and 1 base at J; junction bases unmatched: 14. Germline CDR1 SGHNT, CDR2 YYREEE (reference sequence). The CDR3 has 18 residues. CDR3 DNA: TGTGCCAGCAGCAAAGGACTAGCGGCCCAATTAGGGTCCTACGAGCAGTACTTC. Protein: CASSKGLAAQLGSYEQYF.

The rearrangement links TRBV23-1 to TRBJ2-5; 9 nucleotides align to TRBD1. TRBV23-1 is annotated as an ORF whose role is uncertain. Losses at the gene ends were 0 bases for V and 0 bases for J; bases not matched to a gene: 2. CDR3 length: 16 residues. CDR3 coding DNA: TGCGCCAGCAGTCAATCTGGGACAGGGAACCAAGAGACCCAGTACTTC. Its translation: CASSQSGTGNQETQYF.

The chain has TRBV30 and TRBJ1-2; 8 nucleotides line up with TRBD1. Trimming took 2 bases from V and 6 from J; bases not matched to a gene: 8. Germline V gene sequence: CDR1 GTSNPN, CDR2 SVGIG (reference sequence). CDR3 length: 14 amino acids. The CDR3 spells CAWSTPTGVNGYTF. CDR3 sequence (DNA): TGTGCCTGGAGTACCCCGACAGGGGTAAATGGCTACACCTTC.

The chain joins TRBV19 to TRBJ2-7; no definite D call. The CDR3 runs 15 residues. Germline-derived CDR1 and CDR2 are LNHDA and SQIVND (reference sequence). The ends were cut back, 5 bases at V and 5 bases at J, with 19 bases in the middle. The CDR3 region has the DNA TGTGCCAGTAGTTCCAGAAGAAGCGTTTCCCACGAGCAGTACTTC. Encoded protein: CASSSRRSVSHEQYF.

J is TRBJ1-1 and V is TRBV15; D remains ambiguous. The CDR3 is made up of 14 amino acids. Germline CDR1 LNHNV, CDR2 YYDKDF (reference sequence). With 5 bases removed from V and 1 base from J, the gap between germline ends came to 11 bases. The CDR3 spells CATSREVRNTEAFF. CDR3 coding DNA: TGTGCCACCAGCCGGGAGGTTAGGAACACTGAAGCTTTCTTT.

This chain connects TRBV6-5 to TRBJ1-1; no clear D gene. The germline gives CDR1 MNHEY, CDR2 SVGAGI. The CDR3 has 14 amino acids. Deletions cut 6 bases from V and 3 bases from J, with 14 bases between. The CDR3 is CASSPGSGHTEAFF. Written as DNA, the CDR3 is TGTGCCAGCAGCCCGGGAAGTGGGCACACTGAAGCTTTCTTT.

CDR3 loop: CASSRARAGVNTEAFF. The CDR3, as DNA: TGTGCCAGCAGTCGAGCGAGGGCCGGGGTGAACACTGAAGCTTTCTTT. This chain joins TRBV7-8 and TRBJ1-1; D is unresolved. The CDR3 spans 16 residues. V dropped 6 bases and J dropped 0 bases, with 17 bases sitting between them. Looked up from germline, CDR1 is SGHVS and CDR2 is FQNEAQ.

The chain recombines TRBV6-2 or TRBV6-3 with TRBJ2-7; the match to TRBD2 covers 10 bases. The CDR3 runs 15 residues. Germline CDR1 reads MNHEY; CDR2 reads SVGEGT. V dropped 5 bases and J dropped 2; count of bases not matched to a gene: 6. The CDR3 sequence: CASSTTSGNPYEQYF. The CDR3 DNA reads TGTGCCAGCAGTACAACTAGCGGGAACCCCTACGAGCAGTACTTC.

This rearrangement joins TRBV10-3 to TRBJ2-1, with 7 nucleotides matching TRBD1. The CDR3 is made up of 16 amino acids. V lost 5 bases and J lost 0; bases outside the gene matches: 7. The germline V gene encodes CDR1 ENHRY and CDR2 SYGVKD. The CDR3 reads CAISTSDRSSYNEQFF. CDR3 DNA sequence: TGTGCCATCAGTACCTCGGACAGGAGCTCCTACAATGAGCAGTTCTTC.

The CDR3 spells CASSELRAVDTEAFF. CDR3 sequence (DNA): TGTGCCAGCAGTGAACTTAGAGCGGTCGACACTGAAGCTTTCTTT. The chain joins TRBV6-1 to TRBJ1-1; D uncertain. Trimming left V 2 bases short and J 3 bases short, with 13 bases between. Germline V gene sequence: CDR1 MNHNS, CDR2 SASEGT. The CDR3 has 15 amino acids.

The chain joins TRBV3-1 (or the pseudogene TRBV3-2) to TRBJ1-2; D unresolved. V lost 4 bases and J lost 3, with 12 bases in between. Germline-derived CDR1 and CDR2 are LGHDT and YNNKEL (reference sequence). The CDR3 spans 14 residues. This CDR3 reads CASSPLGTDYGYTF. The CDR3 DNA is TGTGCCAGCAGCCCGCTCGGTACTGACTATGGCTACACCTTC.

The rearrangement joins TRBV5-1 to TRBJ2-5, with D possibly TRBD2 on 5 matching bases. Germline V CDR1 and CDR2: SGHRS, YFSETQ. The CDR3 is 13 amino acids. V lost 2 bases and J lost 1, with 6 bases in between. Here the CDR3 DNA reads TGCGCCAGCAGCTTCGGGGTCCAAGAGACCCAGTACTTC. It specifies CASSFGVQETQYF.

The table lists this clone with a few counts. The genes are TRBV5-6 and TRBJ1-5, with a weak D call TRBD1 (6 bases). Trimming shortened V by 4 bases and J by 7 bases, and 15 bases separated the two germline ends. Germline CDR1 SGHDT, CDR2 YYEEEE. The CDR3 sequence is 14 residues long. CDR3: CASSRTVPGQPQHF. The DNA of the CDR3 is TGTGCCAGCAGCCGGACAGTCCCAGGGCAGCCCCAGCATTTT.

The V and J genes are TRBV4-2 and TRBJ2-1; D call uncertain. In germline, CDR1 is LGHNA, CDR2 YNFKEQ. V was trimmed by 0 bases and J by 12 bases, leaving 12 bases between them. The CDR3 has 13 amino acids. CDR3 in DNA: TGTGCCAGCAGCCAAGAGGCGCCAGCTAGGCAGTTCTTC. Translation: CASSQEAPARQFF.

The V and J genes are TRBV7-2 and TRBJ2-7, with 10 bases fitting TRBD2. The J segment lost 4 bases and the V segment lost 1 base, leaving 7 bases of the junction unmatched. This CDR3 comprises 16 residues. CDR1 is SGHTA, CDR2 FQGNSA, per germline. CDR3 sequence (DNA): TGTGCCAGCAGCTTAGAGCTAGCGGGAGCAATGTACGAGCAGTACTTC. Protein sequence: CASSLELAGAMYEQYF. Full variable domain (missing parts from reference TRBV7-2 and TRBJ2-7): GAGVSQSPSNKVTEKGKDVELRCDPISGHTALYWYRQSLGQGLEFLIYFQGNSAPDKSGLPSDRFSAERTGGSVSTLTIQRTQQEDSAVYLCASSLELAGAMYEQYFGPGTRLTVT.

The chain joins TRBV10-3 to TRBJ1-2; 8 bases are shared with TRBD1. J gave up 6 bases and V 6 bases, and 9 bases lay outside the gene matches. CDR3 length: 14 amino acids. The germline V gene encodes CDR1 ENHRY and CDR2 SYGVKD. DNA of the CDR3: TGTGCCATCAGGGACGACAGGGGAGGGAATGGCTACACCTTC. Encoded protein: CAIRDDRGGNGYTF.

The chain is built from TRBV7-2 and TRBJ1-5; tentative D call: TRBD1 (6 bases). This CDR3 has 15 amino acids. CDR1 SGHTA and CDR2 FQGNSA come from the germline V gene. The germline V and J ends were trimmed by 3 bases and 3 bases, with 12 bases remaining between them. DNA for the CDR3: TGTGCCAGCAGCTTCGAGGGACAATTCAATCAGCCCCAGCATTTT. Encoded protein: CASSFEGQFNQPQHF.